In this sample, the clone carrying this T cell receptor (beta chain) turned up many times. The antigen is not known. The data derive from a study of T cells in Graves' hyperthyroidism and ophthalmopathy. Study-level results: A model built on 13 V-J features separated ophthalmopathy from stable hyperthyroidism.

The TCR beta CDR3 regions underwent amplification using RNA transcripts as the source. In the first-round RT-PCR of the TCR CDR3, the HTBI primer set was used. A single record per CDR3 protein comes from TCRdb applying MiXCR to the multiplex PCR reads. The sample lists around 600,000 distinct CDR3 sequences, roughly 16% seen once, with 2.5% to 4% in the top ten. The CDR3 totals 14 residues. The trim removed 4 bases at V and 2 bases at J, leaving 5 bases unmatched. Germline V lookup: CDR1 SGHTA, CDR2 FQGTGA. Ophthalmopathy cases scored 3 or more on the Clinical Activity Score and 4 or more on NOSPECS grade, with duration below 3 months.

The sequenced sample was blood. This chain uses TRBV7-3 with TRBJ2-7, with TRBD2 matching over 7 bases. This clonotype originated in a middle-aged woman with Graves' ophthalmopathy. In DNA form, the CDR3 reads TGTGCCAGCAGCTCGGGACTACCCCCCTACGAGCAGTACTTC. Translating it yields CASSSGLPPYEQYF.